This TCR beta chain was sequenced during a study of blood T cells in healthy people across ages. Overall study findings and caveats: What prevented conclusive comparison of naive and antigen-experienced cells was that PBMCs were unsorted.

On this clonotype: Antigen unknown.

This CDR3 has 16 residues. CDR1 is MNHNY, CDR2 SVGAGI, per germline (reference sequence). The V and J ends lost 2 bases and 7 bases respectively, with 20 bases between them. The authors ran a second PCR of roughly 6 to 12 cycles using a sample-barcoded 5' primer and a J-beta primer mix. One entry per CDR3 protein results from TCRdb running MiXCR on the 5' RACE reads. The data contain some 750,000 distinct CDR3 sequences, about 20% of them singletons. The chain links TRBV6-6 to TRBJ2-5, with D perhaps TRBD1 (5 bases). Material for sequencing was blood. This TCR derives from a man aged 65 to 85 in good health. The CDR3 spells CASSYRQEGEGVTQYF. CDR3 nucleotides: TGTGCCAGCAGTTACCGCCAGGAAGGGGAAGGAGTGACCCAGTACTTC.